These 28 T cell receptor beta chains were all obtained from the same sample, sequenced in a study of blood T cell repertoires in COVID-19. The table came from immunoSEQ multiplex PCR; TCRdb's copy has only in-frame clones and leaves some out. The sample lists approximately 300,000 clones; about nine tenths were seen once. Sequences were obtained from peripheral blood. These receptors all come from a woman in her forties or fifties who had recovered from COVID-19.

With respect to this clone: Other DNA sequences from this sample encode an identical CDR3 as well. V usage is TRBV20-1 and J usage is TRBJ1-2; no definite D call. Trimming shortened V by 8 bases and J by 7 bases, and 8 bases separated the two germline ends. Germline assignment: CDR1 DFQATT and CDR2 SNEGSKA (reference sequence). The CDR3 length is 9 residues. CDR3 nucleotides: TGCAGTCCCCCGGGTGGCTACACCTTC. Translation gives CSPPGGYTF.

Regarding this clone: Other DNA sequences of this sample code for an identical CDR3. The rearrangement links TRBV27 to TRBJ1-4; a weak D match, TRBD1 (5 bases). The CDR3 runs 14 residues. Germline V gene sequence: CDR1 MNHEY, CDR2 SMNVEV (reference sequence). Trimming stripped 2 bases from V and 8 bases from J, with 12 bases between. The CDR3, as DNA: TGTGCCAGCAGTTTACGCAGGGTGGGGGAAAAACTGTTTTTT. This encodes CASSLRRVGEKLFF. The whole variable domain, remainder taken from reference TRBV27 and TRBJ1-4, is EAQVTQNPRYLITVTGKKLTVTCSQNMNHEYMSWYRQDPGLGLRQIYYSMNVEVTDKGDVPEGYKVSRKEKRNFPLILESPSPNQTSLYFCASSLRRVGEKLFFGSGTQLSVL.

The chain couples TRBV4-3 to TRBJ1-2; D unresolved. The V end was cut by 2 bases, the J end by 4 bases, with 11 bases between. The CDR3 sequence is 14 residues long. Germline assignment: CDR1 LGHNA and CDR2 YSLEER. CDR3 protein: CASSQLLGGYGYTF. DNA for the CDR3: TGCGCCAGCAGCCAACTACTAGGCGGCTATGGCTACACCTTC.

This clone was found once. At one end, the junction sequence differs from germline, possibly due to a read error. The chain has TRBV5-1 and TRBJ1-1; the match to TRBD1 covers 8 bases. The CDR3 loop spans 12 amino acids. Germline V gives CDR1 SGHRS, CDR2 YFSETQ. This chain's CDR3 is CASSLSEGDRIF. As DNA, the CDR3 is TGCGCCAGCAGCTTGAGCGAAGGGGACAGGATATTT.

V is TRBV7-9 and J is TRBJ1-3; 7 bases match TRBD1. Germline CDR1 reads SEHNR; CDR2 reads FQNEAQ (reference sequence). CDR3 length: 14 residues. The V gene end was trimmed by 4 bases and the J gene end by 2 bases; junction bases not matched to a gene: 2. CDR3 region: CASSWQGAGNTIYF. The CDR3 DNA sequence: TGTGCCAGCAGCTGGCAGGGGGCTGGAAACACCATATATTTT.

A few counts support this clone. The chain couples TRBV7-3 to TRBJ2-3; TRBD2 might be the D (6 bases). CDR1 is SGHTA and CDR2 is FQGTGA in the germline V gene. Between the trimmed V and J ends, which lost 6 bases and 2 bases, there was a span of 12 bases. The CDR3 is 14 residues long. CDR3 nucleotides: TGTGCCAGCAGAAAGGGACTTACCACAGATACGCAGTATTTT. Protein sequence: CASRKGLTTDTQYF.

The rearrangement uses TRBV5-1 and TRBJ2-7, with D possibly matching TRBD2 (6 bases). Deletions cut 2 bases from V and 0 bases from J, with 9 bases between. CDR1 SGHRS and CDR2 YFSETQ come from the germline V gene. The CDR3 loop spans 14 amino acids. The CDR3 region has the DNA TGCGCCAGCAGCTTCTCTAGCGTCTCCTACGAGCAGTACTTC. This sequence encodes CASSFSSVSYEQYF.

V is TRBV16 and J is TRBJ2-7, with 9 bases fitting TRBD1. V lost 4 bases, J lost 2 bases, and 9 bases stayed unmatched. Germline V lookup: CDR1 KGHSY, CDR2 FQNENV. This CDR3 region has 16 residues. The CDR3 here is CASSPFGGQGPYEQYF. In DNA form, the CDR3 reads TGTGCCAGCAGCCCCTTCGGGGGACAGGGTCCCTACGAGCAGTACTTC.

The CDR3 spells CASSITGTSGRSNNEQFF. The CDR3, as DNA: TGTGCCAGTAGTATAACCGGGACTAGCGGGAGGTCAAACAATGAGCAGTTCTTC. This chain links TRBV19 with TRBJ2-1; 15 bases match TRBD2. The germline V gene has CDR1 LNHDA and CDR2 SQIVND (reference sequence). CDR3 size: 18 residues. V lost 2 bases to trimming and J lost 5 bases; unmatched junction nucleotides: 7.

The chain couples TRBV12-3 or TRBV12-4 to TRBJ2-5, with a tentative D call TRBD1 (6 bases). There are 13 residues in the CDR3. Trimming pared 5 bases from V and 6 bases from J, leaving 13 bases between. The CDR3, as DNA: TGTGCCAGCAGTCCCGGGACACAAAAGACCCAGTACTTC. This translates into CASSPGTQKTQYF.

The genes are TRBV6-1 and TRBJ2-7; 7 bases agree with TRBD2. Germline CDR1 MNHNS, CDR2 SASEGT. The CDR3 totals 15 residues. Unmatched junction bases numbered 8, after V lost 5 bases and J lost 1 base. The CDR3 is CASSRSLALSYEQYF. The CDR3 DNA follows: TGTGCCAGCAGTCGGTCACTAGCGCTATCCTACGAGCAGTACTTC.

V is TRBV7-3 and J is TRBJ2-1; a possible D gene is TRBD1 (6 bases). Germline-derived CDR1 and CDR2 are SGHTA and FQGTGA. The length of the CDR3 is 15 residues. The V end lost 2 bases, the J end lost 9 bases, and 17 bases lay between the germline ends. CDR3 DNA sequence: TGTGCCAGCAGCTTATTAGGGGGAAGGCGGGCTGAGCAGTTCTTC. It specifies CASSLLGGRRAEQFF.

The rearrangement links TRBV10-3 to TRBJ2-7; D may be TRBD1 (6 bases). Germline V gene data show CDR1 as ENHRY and CDR2 as SYGVKD. The length of the CDR3 is 17 residues. V was cut by 0 bases and J by 4 bases, with 19 bases left in between. CDR3 sequence: CAISESLSDRWGYEQYF. In nucleotides, the CDR3 is TGTGCCATCAGTGAGTCGCTATCCGACAGGTGGGGTTACGAGCAGTACTTC.

The V and J genes are TRBV7-3 and TRBJ2-1; tentative D call: TRBD2 (5 bases). Germline CDR1 and CDR2: SGHTA and FQGTGA. With 2 bases removed from V and 4 bases from J, the gap between germline ends came to 9 bases. The CDR3 has 14 amino acids. CDR3 loop: CASSLGERYNEQFF. CDR3 coding DNA: TGTGCCAGCAGCTTAGGGGAGCGGTACAATGAGCAGTTCTTC. Full variable domain (remainder filled in from reference TRBV7-3 and TRBJ2-1): GAGVSQTPSNKVTEKGKYVELRCDPISGHTALYWYRQSLGQGPEFLIYFQGTGAADDSGLPNDRFFAVRPEGSVSTLKIQRTERGDSAVYLCASSLGERYNEQFFGPGTRLTVL.

This chain uses TRBV7-2 with TRBJ1-2, with a weak D call TRBD1 (5 bases). The CDR3 spans 14 residues. The V end was cut by 1 base, the J end by 7 bases, with 13 bases between. Germline-derived CDR1 and CDR2 are SGHTA and FQGNSA. The CDR3 DNA reads TGTGCCAGCAGCTTAGGCGGAGGGGCCGCTGGCTACACCTTC. Translating gives CASSLGGGAAGYTF.

This chain uses TRBV28 with TRBJ1-2; 9 bases align to TRBD1. The germline CDR1 and CDR2 sequences are MDHEN and SYDVKM. With 10 bases clipped from V and 8 bases from J, the junction kept 14 bases outside the gene matches. CDR3 length equals 14 residues. CDR3 in DNA: TGTGCCATTCCTTCTGCACGGGACAGGGAAGGCTACACCTTC. Translated: CAIPSARDREGYTF.

The CDR3 coding sequence is TGTGCCATCAGTGTTTCACAGGGGTACGAGCAGTACTTC. It encodes CAISVSQGYEQYF. The chain employs TRBV10-3 and TRBJ2-7; 7 nucleotides agree with TRBD1. In germline, CDR1 is ENHRY, CDR2 SYGVKD. The V and J ends lost 4 bases and 4 bases, in that order; junction bases with no gene match: 4. The CDR3 is 13 residues long.

The V and J genes are TRBV18 and TRBJ2-7, with 11 bases fitting TRBD1. The CDR3 is made up of 15 amino acids. Germline loops: CDR1 KGHSH, CDR2 LQKENI. V trimming: 4 bases; J trimming: 2 bases; junction bases outside the gene matches: 4. The CDR3 sequence is CASSLGQGGTYEQYF. The CDR3 DNA is TGTGCCAGCTCACTGGGACAGGGGGGAACCTACGAGCAGTACTTC.

The genes are TRBV7-9 and TRBJ1-2; the match to TRBD1 covers 9 bases. The trim removed 0 bases at V and 9 bases at J, leaving 17 bases unmatched. Germline CDR1 is SEHNR and CDR2 is FQNEAQ (reference sequence). CDR3 length equals 18 residues. CDR3 sequence: CASSLAGGYGTGKVSYTF. The CDR3 nucleotides read TGTGCCAGCAGCTTAGCTGGGGGATACGGGACAGGGAAAGTGAGCTACACCTTC.

Notes on this clone: A read error may produce the germline difference seen at one junction end. The rearrangement links TRBV5-6 to TRBJ2-1; D remains ambiguous. The CDR3 is made up of 11 amino acids. Per germline, CDR1 SGHDT and CDR2 YYEEEE. CDR3 bases: TGTGCCAGCAGCTTGCGCCTCGAGCGGTTCTTC. It yields the protein CASSLRLERFF.

The table lists this clone with many counts. The J gene is TRBJ1-1, the V gene TRBV5-1; 7 nucleotides align to TRBD1. The CDR3 has 14 amino acids. Germline V gives CDR1 SGHRS, CDR2 YFSETQ. J gave up 4 bases and V 4 bases, and 7 bases lay outside the gene matches. The CDR3 reads CASSVQGLGTEAFF. The CDR3 nucleotides are TGCGCCAGCAGCGTACAGGGGTTGGGCACTGAAGCTTTCTTT.

This rearrangement joins TRBV9 to TRBJ2-7, with D perhaps matching TRBD2 (6 bases). Between the trimmed V and J ends, which lost 0 bases and 6 bases, there was a span of 13 bases. CDR3 length: 14 residues. The germline gives CDR1 SGDLS, CDR2 YYNGEE. The chain's CDR3 is CASSVGPGESEQYF. The CDR3 bases are TGTGCCAGCAGCGTAGGTCCGGGAGAGAGCGAGCAGTACTTC.

The chain has TRBV6-2 or TRBV6-3 and TRBJ2-2; TRBD2 agrees at 8 bases. The CDR3 sequence is 15 residues long. CDR1 MNHEY and CDR2 SVGEGT come from the germline V gene. V shed 3 bases, J shed 1 base, and the junction held 1 base outside the gene matches. CDR3 amino acids: CASSYLAGNTGELFF. The DNA for the CDR3 is TGTGCCAGCAGTTATCTAGCGGGGAACACCGGGGAGCTGTTTTTT.

The gene calls are TRBV7-2 and TRBJ1-4, with 10 bases fitting TRBD1. V dropped 5 bases and J dropped 5; count of bases not matched to a gene: 2. Germline CDR1 SGHTA, CDR2 FQGNSA. This CDR3 comprises 14 residues. CDR3 sequence: CASSADRGNEKLFF. The CDR3 coding sequence is TGTGCCAGCAGCGCGGACAGGGGGAATGAAAAACTGTTTTTT. Using reference TRBV7-2 and TRBJ1-4 for the parts outside the CDR3, the full variable domain is GAGVSQSPSNKVTEKGKDVELRCDPISGHTALYWYRQSLGQGLEFLIYFQGNSAPDKSGLPSDRFSAERTGGSVSTLTIQRTQQEDSAVYLCASSADRGNEKLFFGSGTQLSVL.

CDR3: CASSRGQGDYEQYF. Here the CDR3 DNA reads TGTGCCAGCAGCCGTGGACAGGGAGACTACGAGCAGTACTTC. The chain recombines TRBV7-2 with TRBJ2-7; 8 bases are shared with TRBD1. Germline-derived CDR1 and CDR2 are SGHTA and FQGNSA. Unmatched junction bases numbered 6, after V lost 5 bases and J lost 3 bases. The CDR3 sequence is 14 residues long.

V gene TRBV6-2 or TRBV6-3 combines with J gene TRBJ1-2; the match to TRBD1 covers 7 bases. This CDR3 has 14 amino acids. Losses at the gene ends were 6 bases for V and 4 bases for J; bases not matched to a gene: 8. Germline CDR1 is MNHEY and CDR2 is SVGEGT. CDR3 sequence: CASSNRQGGYGYTF. For the CDR3, the DNA is TGTGCCAGCAGCAACCGACAGGGTGGCTATGGCTACACCTTC.

The rearrangement links TRBV30 to TRBJ2-5, with D possibly matching TRBD2 (7 bases). Germline assignment: CDR1 GTSNPN and CDR2 SVGIG (reference sequence). The V end was cut by 5 bases, the J end by 1 base, with 11 bases between. The CDR3 loop spans 13 amino acids. The CDR3 reads CAWEGGLQETQYF. The CDR3 DNA is TGTGCCTGGGAGGGGGGGCTCCAAGAGACCCAGTACTTC.

This clone was seen at least ten times. V is TRBV14 and J is TRBJ1-1; TRBD1 is a possible D gene (6 bases). V lost 4 bases to trimming and J lost 2 bases, with 14 bases between them. Germline CDR1 reads SGHDN; CDR2 reads FVKESK. The CDR3 runs 15 residues. This CDR3 is CASSLGPGANTEAFF. The CDR3 nucleotides read TGTGCCAGCAGCCTGGGTCCAGGGGCCAACACTGAAGCTTTCTTT.